The present T cell receptor beta chain was sequenced within a study of vaccination effects on CD4 cells after COVID-19. Comment on this clone: Its target is unknown.

With 1 base removed from V and 0 bases from J, the gap between germline ends came to 5 bases. Germline V gene sequence: CDR1 SGHRS, CDR2 YFSETQ. The CDR3 spans 14 residues. ViraFEST used viral peptide pools to expand antigen-specific CD4+ T cells before sequencing. CD4+ T cells were isolated after 10 days of culture. Their SARS-CoV-2 infection, verified by PCR, occurred between March and December 2020. The participants, recipients of two vaccine doses, got either BNT162b2 or mRNA-1273. For each well, two million PBMC were cultured with around 9.8 IU/ml IL-2 and about 11 ug/ml peptides. On days 3 and 7, fresh IL-2 medium replaced half the medium. TCRdb's copy holds only in-frame clones and misses some; the assay was immunoSEQ multiplex PCR. The sample records 15,000 or so clones, around three quarters being singletons. Study findings and constraints: Clonal contraction was marked in infection- and vaccine-induced clones late after vaccination. Convalescent patients' post-vaccine spike repertoire was mostly distinct vaccine-induced clones.

The source material was CD4+ T cells from PBMCs cultured with HCoV-NL63 spike peptides, sampled after COVID-19 vaccination. The receptor's source is a human donor who had a prior SARS-CoV-2 infection. The chain employs TRBV5-1 and TRBJ1-3; D not resolved. The CDR3 bases are TGCGCCAGCAGCTTGACTTTCTCTGGAAACACCATATATTTT. This translates into CASSLTFSGNTIYF. Looking up the rest from reference TRBV5-1 and TRBJ1-3 gives the full variable domain: KAGVTQTPRYLIKTRGQQVTLSCSPISGHRSVSWYQQTPGQGLQFLFEYFSETQRNKGNFPGRFSGRQFSNSRSEMNVSTLELGDSALYLCASSLTFSGNTIYFGEGSWLTVV.